This T cell receptor beta chain appears in the sequencing data of a study of T cell clones after liver transplantation. Study-level results: Post-transplant, graft-donor-reactive CD4 TCRbeta sequences in blood dropped significantly in 5 of 8 subjects. Low donor cell numbers restricted donor-reactive repertoire measurement in a couple of subjects.

V was cut by 6 bases and J by 6 bases, with 12 bases left in between. The CDR3 covers 13 residues. Germline V gene data show CDR1 as PRHDT and CDR2 as FYEKMQ (reference sequence). Turning to this clone: Its target is unknown.

Measured with immunoSEQ multiplex PCR; TCRdb has only the in-frame clones, and not every one. In the table there are approximately 100,000 clones, 75% to 85% of which are singletons. The specimen was CD4+ T cells from blood, collected before liver transplant. The TCR was taken from a human donor who received a liver transplant. This chain links TRBV13 with TRBJ1-5; maybe TRBD1 (5 bases). The CDR3 DNA sequence: TGTGCCAGCAGTTCTCAGGGTGGTCAGCCCCAGCATTTT. Its protein product is CASSSQGGQPQHF.